This T cell receptor beta chain was sequenced for a study of cytomegalovirus exposure and HLA in healthy donors. About the study: The study's early data release held about 85 million unique TCRs from HLA-typed donors. General observations from the study: Rare TCR sequences predominated, though certain public TCRs were found in many donors. Testing in vitro showed a few CMV-associated chains specific for CMV antigens. Later analysis demonstrated an association between a missense DCLRE1C variant and TCR beta V- and J-gene trimming.

V lost 4 bases, J lost 6 bases, and 14 bases stayed unmatched. In germline, CDR1 is SGHVS, CDR2 FNYEAQ. This CDR3 has 18 residues. Remarks on this clone: As yet, its antigen is unknown.

Use of 60 Vbeta and 13 Jbeta primers characterized the PCR. Sequenced by immunoSEQ multiplex PCR; TCRdb stores in-frame clones only, minus some. This sample yields around 150,000 clones, of which 65% to 80% are seen a single time; under 2.5% belongs to the top ten. The receptor was isolated from a man in his forties in good health and CMV-seronegative. This chain joins TRBV7-6 and TRBJ2-1, with 11 bases matching TRBD1. Sequencing input: PBMCs. For the CDR3, the DNA is TGTGCCAGCAGCTCCCGAGCCGGACAGGGGGCGGGAACCAATGAGCAGTTCTTC. This encodes CASSSRAGQGAGTNEQFF.